The clone carrying this TCR beta chain showed up just a few times. Authors' data handling: Quantification of nucleated cells was approximated via reference gene primer amplification. The method was immunoSEQ multiplex PCR; TCRdb's version includes in-frame clones alone and lacks a portion of them. That table gives V, J and clone size, and the DNA gave D and trimming. Of about 200,000 clones listed, 70% to 90% are singletons. This entry is derived from a study of blood T cell repertoires in COVID-19. Study-wide context: Sources were T cells, B-cell-depleted T cells, or PBMCs; the material itself was cDNA or gDNA.

V was trimmed by 3 bases and J by 0 bases, leaving 15 bases between them. The CDR3 contains 17 residues. Germline V lookup: CDR1 MNHEY, CDR2 SMNVEV (reference sequence). The chain couples TRBV27 to TRBJ1-5; D not resolved. This receptor was identified in a woman aged 80 or over with acute or convalescent COVID-19. Input material: peripheral blood. The CDR3 reads CASSLISRAYSNQPQHF. In DNA, the CDR3 is TGTGCCAGCAGTTTGATCTCGAGGGCCTATAGCAATCAGCCCCAGCATTTT.